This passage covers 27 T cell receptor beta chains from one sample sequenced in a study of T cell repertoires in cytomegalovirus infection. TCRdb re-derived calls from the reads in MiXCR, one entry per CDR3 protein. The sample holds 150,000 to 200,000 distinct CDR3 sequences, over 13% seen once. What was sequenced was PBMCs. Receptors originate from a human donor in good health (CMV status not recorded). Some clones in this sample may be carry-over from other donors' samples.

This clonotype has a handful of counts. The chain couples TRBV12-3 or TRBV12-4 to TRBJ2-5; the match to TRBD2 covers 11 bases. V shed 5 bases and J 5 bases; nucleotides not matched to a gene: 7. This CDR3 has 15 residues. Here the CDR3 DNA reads TGTGCCAGCAGTCCCTTAGCGGGGGGGCATGAGACCCAGTACTTC. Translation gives CASSPLAGGHETQYF.

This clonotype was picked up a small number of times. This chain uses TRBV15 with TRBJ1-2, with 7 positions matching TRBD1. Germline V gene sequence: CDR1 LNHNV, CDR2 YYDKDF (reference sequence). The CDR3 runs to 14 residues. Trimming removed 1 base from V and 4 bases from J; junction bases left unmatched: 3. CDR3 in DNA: TGTGCCACCAGCAGAGGGGGGACAGTCTATGGCTACACCTTC. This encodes CATSRGGTVYGYTF.

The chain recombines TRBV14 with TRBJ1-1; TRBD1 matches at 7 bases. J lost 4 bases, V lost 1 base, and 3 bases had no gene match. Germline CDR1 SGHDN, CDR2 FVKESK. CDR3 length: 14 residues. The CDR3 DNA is TGTGCCAGCAGCCAAGGACAGGGCGGCACTGAAGCTTTCTTT. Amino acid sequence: CASSQGQGGTEAFF.

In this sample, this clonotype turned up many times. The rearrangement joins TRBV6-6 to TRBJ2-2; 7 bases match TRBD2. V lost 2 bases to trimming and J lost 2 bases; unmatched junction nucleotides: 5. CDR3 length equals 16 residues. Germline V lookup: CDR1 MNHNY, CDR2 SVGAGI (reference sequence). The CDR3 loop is CASSYPLAGNTGELFF. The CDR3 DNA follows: TGTGCCAGCAGTTACCCATTAGCGGGTAACACCGGGGAGCTGTTTTTT.

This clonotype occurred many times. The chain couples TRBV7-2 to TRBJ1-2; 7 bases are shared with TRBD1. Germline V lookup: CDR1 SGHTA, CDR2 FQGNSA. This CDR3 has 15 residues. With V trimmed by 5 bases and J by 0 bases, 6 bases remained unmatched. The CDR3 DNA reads TGTGCCAGCAGCCCAGACAGGGAAACTAACTATGGCTACACCTTC. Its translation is CASSPDRETNYGYTF.

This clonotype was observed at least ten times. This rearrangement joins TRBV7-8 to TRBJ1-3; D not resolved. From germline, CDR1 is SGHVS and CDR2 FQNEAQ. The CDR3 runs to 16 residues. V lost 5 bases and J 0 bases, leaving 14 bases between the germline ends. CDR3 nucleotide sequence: TGTGCCAGCAGCCTCGTGTCCGTCACCTCTGGAAACACCATATATTTT. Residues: CASSLVSVTSGNTIYF.

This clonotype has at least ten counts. The CDR3 DNA follows: TGTGCCAGCAACACCCTGGGGGGCAATCAGCCCCAGCATTTT. Encoded protein: CASNTLGGNQPQHF. The chain uses TRBV2 and TRBJ1-5; possible D gene TRBD1, 5 bases. Per germline, CDR1 SNHLY and CDR2 FYNNEI. Deletions cut 7 bases from V and 2 bases from J, with 12 bases between. CDR3 length: 14 amino acids.

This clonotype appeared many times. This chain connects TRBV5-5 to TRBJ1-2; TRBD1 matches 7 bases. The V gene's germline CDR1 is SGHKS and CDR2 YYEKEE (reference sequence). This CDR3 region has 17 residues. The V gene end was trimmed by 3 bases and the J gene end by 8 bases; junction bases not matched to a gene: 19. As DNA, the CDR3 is TGTGCCAGCAGCTCGAGGGGACAGCCAACAAGGGAAGGCGGCTACACCTTC. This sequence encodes CASSSRGQPTREGGYTF.

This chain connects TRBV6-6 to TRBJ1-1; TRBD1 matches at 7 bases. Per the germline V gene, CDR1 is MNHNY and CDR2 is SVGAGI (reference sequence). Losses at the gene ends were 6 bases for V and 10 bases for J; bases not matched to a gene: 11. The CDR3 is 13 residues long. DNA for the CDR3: TGTGCCAGCAGCCTCGACGGGGACAGTCCAGCTTTCTTT. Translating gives CASSLDGDSPAFF.

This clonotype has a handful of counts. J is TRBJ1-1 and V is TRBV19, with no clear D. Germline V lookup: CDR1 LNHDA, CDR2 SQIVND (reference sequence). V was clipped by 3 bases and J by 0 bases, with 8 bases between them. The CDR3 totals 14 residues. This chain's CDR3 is CASSIQDVNTEAFF. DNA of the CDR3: TGTGCCAGTAGTATCCAGGACGTGAACACTGAAGCTTTCTTT. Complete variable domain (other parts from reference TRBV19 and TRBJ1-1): DGGITQSPKYLFRKEGQNVTLSCEQNLNHDAMYWYRQDPGQGLRLIYYSQIVNDFQKGDIAEGYSVSREKKESFPLTVTSAQKNPTAFYLCASSIQDVNTEAFFGQGTRLTVV.

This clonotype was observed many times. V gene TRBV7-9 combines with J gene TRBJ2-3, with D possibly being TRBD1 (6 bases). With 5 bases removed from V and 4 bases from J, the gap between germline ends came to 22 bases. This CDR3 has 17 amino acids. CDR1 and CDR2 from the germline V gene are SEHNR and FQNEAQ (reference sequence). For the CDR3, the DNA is TGTGCCAGCAGCCCCTATGGGGGCGAAAGGAGAGCAGATACGCAGTATTTT. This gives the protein CASSPYGGERRADTQYF.

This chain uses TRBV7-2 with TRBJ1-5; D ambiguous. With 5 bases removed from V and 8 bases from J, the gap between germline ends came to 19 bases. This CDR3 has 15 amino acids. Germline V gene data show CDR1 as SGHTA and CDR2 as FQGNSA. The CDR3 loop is CASSVRDLASKPQHF. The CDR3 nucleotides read TGTGCCAGCAGCGTACGAGACCTCGCGAGTAAGCCCCAGCATTTT. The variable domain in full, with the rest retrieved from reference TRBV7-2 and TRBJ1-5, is GAGVSQSPSNKVTEKGKDVELRCDPISGHTALYWYRQSLGQGLEFLIYFQGNSAPDKSGLPSDRFSAERTGGSVSTLTIQRTQQEDSAVYLCASSVRDLASKPQHFGDGTRLSIL.

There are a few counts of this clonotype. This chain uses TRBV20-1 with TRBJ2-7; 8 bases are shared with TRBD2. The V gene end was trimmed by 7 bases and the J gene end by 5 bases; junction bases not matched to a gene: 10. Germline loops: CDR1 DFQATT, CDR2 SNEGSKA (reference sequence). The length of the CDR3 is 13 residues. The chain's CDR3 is CSGPDGRADEQYF. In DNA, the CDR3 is TGCAGTGGGCCGGACGGGAGGGCCGACGAGCAGTACTTC.

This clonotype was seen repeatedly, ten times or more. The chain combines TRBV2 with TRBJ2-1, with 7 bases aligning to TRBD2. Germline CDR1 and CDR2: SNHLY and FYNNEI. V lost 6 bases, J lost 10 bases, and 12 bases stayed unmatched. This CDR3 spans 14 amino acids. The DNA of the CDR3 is TGTGCCAGCAGAGGACTAGACCGCAAGGACGAGCAGTTCTTC. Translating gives CASRGLDRKDEQFF.

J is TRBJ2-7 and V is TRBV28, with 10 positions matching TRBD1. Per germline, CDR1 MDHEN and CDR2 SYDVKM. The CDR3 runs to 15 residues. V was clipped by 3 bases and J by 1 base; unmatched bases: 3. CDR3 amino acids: CASSLVDRGSYEQYF. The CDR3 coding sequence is TGTGCCAGCAGTTTGGTGGACAGGGGGTCCTACGAGCAGTACTTC.

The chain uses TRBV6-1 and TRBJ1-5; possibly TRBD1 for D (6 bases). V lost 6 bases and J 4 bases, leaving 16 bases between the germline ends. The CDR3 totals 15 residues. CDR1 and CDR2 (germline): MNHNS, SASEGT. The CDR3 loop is CASSPRNRENQPQHF. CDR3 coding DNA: TGTGCCAGCAGCCCCCGGAACAGGGAGAATCAGCCCCAGCATTTT.

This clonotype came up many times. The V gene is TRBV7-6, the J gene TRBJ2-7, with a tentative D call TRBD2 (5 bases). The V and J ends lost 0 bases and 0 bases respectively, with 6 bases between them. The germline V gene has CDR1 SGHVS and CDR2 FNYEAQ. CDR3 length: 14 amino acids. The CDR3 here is CASSLAGSSYEQYF. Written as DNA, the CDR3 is TGTGCCAGCAGCTTAGCGGGGAGCTCCTACGAGCAGTACTTC. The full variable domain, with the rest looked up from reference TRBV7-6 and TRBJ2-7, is GAGVSQSPRYKVTKRGQDVALRCDPISGHVSLYWYRQALGQGPEFLTYFNYEAQQDKSGLPNDRFSAERPEGSISTLTIQRTEQRDSAMYRCASSLAGSSYEQYFGPGTRLTVT.

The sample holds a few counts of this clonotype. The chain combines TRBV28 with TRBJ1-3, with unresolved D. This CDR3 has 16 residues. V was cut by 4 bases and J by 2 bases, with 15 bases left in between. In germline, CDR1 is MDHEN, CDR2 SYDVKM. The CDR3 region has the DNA TGTGCCAGCAGTTCCCCCCCTAGAGGCCCTGGAAACACCATATATTTT. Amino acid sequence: CASSSPPRGPGNTIYF.

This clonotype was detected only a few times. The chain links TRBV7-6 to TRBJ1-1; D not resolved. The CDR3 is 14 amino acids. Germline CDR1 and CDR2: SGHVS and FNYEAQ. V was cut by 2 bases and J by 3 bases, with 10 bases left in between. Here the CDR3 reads CASSLTTGDTEAFF. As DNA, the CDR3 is TGTGCCAGCAGCTTAACGACCGGGGACACTGAAGCTTTCTTT.

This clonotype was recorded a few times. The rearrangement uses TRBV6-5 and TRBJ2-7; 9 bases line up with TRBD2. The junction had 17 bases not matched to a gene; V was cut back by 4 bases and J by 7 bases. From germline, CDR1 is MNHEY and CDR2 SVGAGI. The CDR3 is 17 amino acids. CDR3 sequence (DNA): TGTGCCAGCAGTTTACCCCTCGGAGGCGGGAGGGTAGGGGAGCAGTACTTC. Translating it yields CASSLPLGGGRVGEQYF.

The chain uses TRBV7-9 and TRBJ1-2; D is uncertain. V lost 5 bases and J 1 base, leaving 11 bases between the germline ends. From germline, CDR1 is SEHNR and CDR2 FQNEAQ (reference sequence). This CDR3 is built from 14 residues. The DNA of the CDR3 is TGTGCCAGCAGCCACGACAACGGTAACTATGGCTACACCTTC. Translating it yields CASSHDNGNYGYTF.

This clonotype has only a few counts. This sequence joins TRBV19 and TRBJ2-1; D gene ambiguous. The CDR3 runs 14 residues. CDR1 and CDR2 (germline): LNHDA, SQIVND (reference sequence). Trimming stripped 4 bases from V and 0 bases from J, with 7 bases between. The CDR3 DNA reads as TGTGCCAGTAGTAGCCCGAACTCCTACAATGAGCAGTTCTTC. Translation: CASSSPNSYNEQFF.

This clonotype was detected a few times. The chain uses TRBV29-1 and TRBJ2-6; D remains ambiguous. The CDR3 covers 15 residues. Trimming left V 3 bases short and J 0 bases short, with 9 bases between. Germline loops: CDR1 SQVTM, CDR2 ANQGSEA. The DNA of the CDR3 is TGCAGCGTTGACGTTGGGGACTCTGGGGCCAACGTCCTGACTTTC. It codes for CSVDVGDSGANVLTF.

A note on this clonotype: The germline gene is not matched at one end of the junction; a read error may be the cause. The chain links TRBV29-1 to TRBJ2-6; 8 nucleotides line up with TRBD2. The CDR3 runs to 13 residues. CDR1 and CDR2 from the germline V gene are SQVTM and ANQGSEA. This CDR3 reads CSGGTSGANVLAF. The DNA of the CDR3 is TGCAGCGGTGGGACTAGTGGGGCCAACGTCCTGGCTTTC.

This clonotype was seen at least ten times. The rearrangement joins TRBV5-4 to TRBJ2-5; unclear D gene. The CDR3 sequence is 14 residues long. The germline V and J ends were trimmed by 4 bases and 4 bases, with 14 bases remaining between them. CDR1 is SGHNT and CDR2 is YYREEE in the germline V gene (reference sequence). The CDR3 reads CASSSDLVGETQYF. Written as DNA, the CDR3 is TGTGCCAGCAGCAGCGACCTGGTCGGAGAGACCCAGTACTTC.

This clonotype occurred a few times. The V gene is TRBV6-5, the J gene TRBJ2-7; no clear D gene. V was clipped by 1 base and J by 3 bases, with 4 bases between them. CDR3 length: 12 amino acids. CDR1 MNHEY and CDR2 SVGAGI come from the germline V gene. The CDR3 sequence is CASSYYGYEQYF. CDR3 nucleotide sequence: TGTGCCAGCAGTTACTACGGCTACGAGCAGTACTTC.

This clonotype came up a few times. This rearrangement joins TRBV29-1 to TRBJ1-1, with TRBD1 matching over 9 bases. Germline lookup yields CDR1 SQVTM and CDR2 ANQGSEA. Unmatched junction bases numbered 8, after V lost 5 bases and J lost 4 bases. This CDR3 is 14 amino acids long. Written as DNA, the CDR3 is TGCAGCGTTCACAACAGGGGGCGAGGCACTGAAGCTTTCTTT. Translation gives CSVHNRGRGTEAFF.